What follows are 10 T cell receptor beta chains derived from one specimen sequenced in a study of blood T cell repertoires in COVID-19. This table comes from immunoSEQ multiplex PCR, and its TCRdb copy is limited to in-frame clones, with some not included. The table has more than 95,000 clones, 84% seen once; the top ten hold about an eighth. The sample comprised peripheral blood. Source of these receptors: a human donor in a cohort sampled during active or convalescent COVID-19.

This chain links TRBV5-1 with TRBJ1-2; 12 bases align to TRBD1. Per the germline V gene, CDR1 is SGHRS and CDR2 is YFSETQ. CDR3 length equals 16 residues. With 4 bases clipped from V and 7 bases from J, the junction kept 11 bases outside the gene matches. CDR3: CASSVTGTGGPIGYTF. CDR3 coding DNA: TGCGCCAGCAGCGTAACCGGGACAGGGGGCCCTATTGGCTACACCTTC.

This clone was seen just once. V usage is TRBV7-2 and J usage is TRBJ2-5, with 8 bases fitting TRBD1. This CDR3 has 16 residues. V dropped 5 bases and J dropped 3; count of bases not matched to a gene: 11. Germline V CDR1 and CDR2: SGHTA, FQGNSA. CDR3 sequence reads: CASSRGGAGGEETQYF. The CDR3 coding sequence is TGTGCCAGCAGCAGGGGTGGGGCAGGGGGCGAAGAGACCCAGTACTTC.

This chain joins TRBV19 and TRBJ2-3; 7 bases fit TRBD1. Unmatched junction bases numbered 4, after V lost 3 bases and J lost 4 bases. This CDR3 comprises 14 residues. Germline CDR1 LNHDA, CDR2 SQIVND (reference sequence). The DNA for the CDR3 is TGTGCCAGTAGTATCGCCAGGGGGTCAGATACGCAGTATTTT. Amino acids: CASSIARGSDTQYF.

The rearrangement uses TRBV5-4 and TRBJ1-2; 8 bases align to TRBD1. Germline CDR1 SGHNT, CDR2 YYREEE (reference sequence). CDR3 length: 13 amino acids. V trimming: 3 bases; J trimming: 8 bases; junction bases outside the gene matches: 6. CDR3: CASSWTGTGGYTF. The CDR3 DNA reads TGTGCCAGCAGCTGGACAGGGACTGGAGGCTACACCTTC. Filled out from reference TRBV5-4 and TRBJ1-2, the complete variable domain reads ETGVTQSPTHLIKTRGQQVTLRCSSQSGHNTVSWYQQALGQGPQFIFQYYREEENGRGNFPPRFSGLQFPNYSSELNVNALELDDSALYLCASSWTGTGGYTFGSGTRLTVV.

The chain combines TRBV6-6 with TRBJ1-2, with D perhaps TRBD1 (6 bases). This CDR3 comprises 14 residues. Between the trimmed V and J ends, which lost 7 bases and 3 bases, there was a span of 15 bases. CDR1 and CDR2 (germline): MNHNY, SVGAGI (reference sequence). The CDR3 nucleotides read TGTGCCAGCATCCCCCAGGGGCGCGACTATGGCTACACCTTC. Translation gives CASIPQGRDYGYTF.

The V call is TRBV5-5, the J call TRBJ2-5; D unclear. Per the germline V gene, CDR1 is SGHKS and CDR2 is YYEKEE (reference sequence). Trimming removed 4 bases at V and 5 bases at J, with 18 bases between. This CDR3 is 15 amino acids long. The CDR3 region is CASSGADTSSETQYF. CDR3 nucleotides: TGTGCCAGCAGCGGCGCCGACACTTCGAGCGAGACCCAGTACTTC.

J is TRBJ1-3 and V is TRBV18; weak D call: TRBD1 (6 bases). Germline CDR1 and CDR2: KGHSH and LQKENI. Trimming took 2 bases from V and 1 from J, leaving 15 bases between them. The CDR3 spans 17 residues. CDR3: CASSPFGDIFSGNTIYF. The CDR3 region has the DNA TGTGCCAGCTCACCATTTGGGGACATTTTTTCTGGAAACACCATATATTTT.

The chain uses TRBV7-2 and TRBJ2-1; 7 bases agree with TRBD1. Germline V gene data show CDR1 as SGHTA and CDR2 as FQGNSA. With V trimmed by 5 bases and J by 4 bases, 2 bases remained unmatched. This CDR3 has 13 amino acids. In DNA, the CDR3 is TGTGCCAGCAGCGTGGACAGGTACAATGAGCAGTTCTTC. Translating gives CASSVDRYNEQFF.

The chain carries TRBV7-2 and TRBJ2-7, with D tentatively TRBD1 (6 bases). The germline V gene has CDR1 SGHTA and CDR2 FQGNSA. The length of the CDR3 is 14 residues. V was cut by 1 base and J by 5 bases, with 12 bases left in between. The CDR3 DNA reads TGTGCCAGCAGCTTAGTCAGGGGCGGCCACGAGCAGTACTTC. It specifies CASSLVRGGHEQYF.

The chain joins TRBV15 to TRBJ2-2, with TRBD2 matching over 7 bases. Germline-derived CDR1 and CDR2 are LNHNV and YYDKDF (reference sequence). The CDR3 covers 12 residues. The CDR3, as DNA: TGTGCGGGCGGGGGGAACACCGGGGAGCTGTTTTTT. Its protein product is CAGGGNTGELFF.